Ten or more counts support the clone carrying this T cell receptor beta chain. These data come from a study of T cells in Graves' hyperthyroidism and ophthalmopathy. Patients with uncontrolled infections, other autoimmune diseases, pregnancy or lactation were excluded. TCR beta CDR3 sequences were amplified from RNA transcripts. Initially, a first-round RT-PCR of the TCR CDR3 employed the HTBI primer set. TCRdb used MiXCR to reprocess the multiplex PCR reads, holding one entry per CDR3 protein. Among about 510,000 distinct CDR3 sequences, about 14% were seen once, and the ten largest hold more than 11%. Material: blood. The TCR was taken from a woman in her thirties or forties with Graves' hyperthyroidism.

The CDR3 bases are TGTGCCATCAGTAGCGGATCCGGTGAAAAACTGTTTTTT. Its translation: CAISSGSGEKLFF. The gene calls are TRBV10-3 and TRBJ1-4, with no clear D. Germline V lookup: CDR1 ENHRY, CDR2 SYGVKD. Trimming shortened V by 5 bases and J by 7 bases, and 11 bases separated the two germline ends. This CDR3 contains 13 residues.